This entry concerns a single T cell receptor beta chain. Its specificity is not known. This sample stems from a study of T cell responses to AZD1222 COVID-19 vaccine. There are 14 residues in the CDR3. Findings of the study overall: Among those given AZD1222, only five to seven were seropositive at baseline. Clonal diversity may have been underestimated in mostly white British donors. Repertoires were obtained only post-peak T cell response. Spike-specific TCR breadth and depth went up after people got two AZD1222 doses.

Clones were sequenced by immunoSEQ multiplex PCR, and TCRdb holds only the in-frame ones, with some missing. This sample yields around 120,000 clones, of which 80% to 90% are seen a single time; 3.9% belongs to the top ten. The receptor was isolated from an adult in good health. The chain employs TRBV21-1 and TRBJ2-1; no check of the table's D call, TRBD2, against the DNA was made. TRBV21-1 is recorded as a pseudogene. The material was peripheral blood, obtained on day 0 of MenACWY control vaccination. CDR3 in DNA: TGTGCCAGCAGCTATCACTCCCGGGTCTCCGAGCAGTTCTTC. As protein: CASSYHSRVSEQFF.